A selection of T cell receptor beta chains follows, all from one sample in a study of T cell responses to AZD1222 COVID-19 vaccine. Assay: immunoSEQ multiplex PCR; the TCRdb copy retains only in-frame clones and omits some. The sample records fewer than 120,000 clones, less than 90% being singletons. The sequencing here drew on peripheral blood, taken on day 0 of AZD1222 vaccination. Receptors were obtained from an adult in good health. Each CDR3 is given with its conserved first and last residue. Fields, in order: J gene, D gene, clone size, V gene, CDR3 DNA, CDR3 protein. A D gene is named only where the DNA matches it firmly. Clone size, where shown, is once, few, many, or a class for clones that have expanded.

TRBJ1-1	-	-	TRBV7-9	TGTGCCAGCAGCCAGACACCAAACACTGAAGCTTTCTTT	CASSQTPNTEAFF
TRBJ1-3	-	-	TRBV19	TGTGCCAGTAGCGAGGCTCAGTGGGGGTCTGGAAACACCATATATTTT	CASSEAQWGSGNTIYF
TRBJ2-7	-	-	TRBV30	TGTGCCTGGAGTAGCAAGCGGTACCTCGCCTACGAGCAGTACTTC	CAWSSKRYLAYEQYF
TRBJ2-1	-	few	TRBV27	TGTGCCAGCAGTTCAGTGGTAGGATGGAAAACTCAGTTCTTC	CASSSVVGWKTQFF
TRBJ1-5	-	-	TRBV7-2	TGTGCCAGCAGTGGCGGGGACGTAATAGGTGAGCCCCAGCATTTT	CASSGGDVIGEPQHF
TRBJ1-2	-	-	TRBV3-1/TRBV3-2	TGTGCCAGCAGAAGTCCAGCGAACTATGGCTACACCTTC	CASRSPANYGYTF
TRBJ1-5	-	-	TRBV11-2	TGTGCCAGCAGCTTAGGGGCAGGGAATCAGCCCCAGCATTTT	CASSLGAGNQPQHF
TRBJ1-1	TRBD1	-	TRBV10-3	TGTGCCATCAGCACAGGGGTCACTGAAGCTTTCTTT	CAISTGVTEAFF
TRBJ1-4	-	few	TRBV9	TGTGCCAGCAGCGCCGGGAGAGCAACTAATGAAAAACTGTTTTTT	CASSAGRATNEKLFF
TRBJ1-2	-	-	TRBV9	TGTGCCAGCAGCTTAAGGCAGGAGATCAACTATGGCTACACCTTC	CASSLRQEINYGYTF
TRBJ1-1	-	few	TRBV12-3/TRBV12-4	TGTGCCAGCGCTGGATGGCGCATGGGCACTTTCTTT	CASAGWRMGTFF
TRBJ1-1	-	-	TRBV2	TGTGCCAGCACCGAACACCCGGGTACTGAAGCTTTCTTT	CASTEHPGTEAFF
TRBJ2-5	-	-	TRBV27	TGTGCCAGCAGTACCCGACAGATGGAGAGGGAGACCCAGTACTTC	CASSTRQMERETQYF
TRBJ1-2	-	once	TRBV11-2	TGTGCCAGCAGCTCCCTTGGGGGAAACTATGGCTACACCTTC	CASSSLGGNYGYTF
TRBJ1-1	-	-	TRBV7-6	TGTGCCAGCAGCTTAGGGGGGTCAATGACTGAAGCTTTCTTT	CASSLGGSMTEAFF
TRBJ1-5	-	-	TRBV27	TGTGCCAGCAGTTTATCCAGGGACTATCAGCCCCAGCATTTT	CASSLSRDYQPQHF
TRBJ1-5	-	-	TRBV19	TGTGCCACTAAGGACGGGGTCAATCAGCCCCAGCATTTT	CATKDGVNQPQHF
TRBJ2-7	TRBD1	-	TRBV3-1/TRBV3-2	TGTGCCAGCAGGAGAGGGACAGGCTACGAGCAGTACTTC	CASRRGTGYEQYF
TRBJ1-1	-	-	TRBV25-1	TGTGCCAGCAGGGAGAGACAATCCCTGAACACTGAAGCTTTCTTT	CASRERQSLNTEAFF
TRBJ2-1	TRBD2	few	TRBV11-1	TGTGCCAGCAGCTTATCGGGGGGGGCCGGTGAGCAGTTCTTC	CASSLSGGAGEQFF
TRBJ1-5	-	few	TRBV6-1	TGTGCCAGCAGTGAAGCGTTGTCGGCGGGCGGAGATCAGCCCCAGCATTTT	CASSEALSAGGDQPQHF
TRBJ1-6	-	-	TRBV5-6	TGTGCCAGCAGCTTGTTTAGTTTGGGGAGCTCCTATAATTCACCCCTCCACTTT	CASSLFSLGSSYNSPLHF
TRBJ2-3	-	-	TRBV5-1	TGCGCCAGCACAGCGTCGGACATAAGCACAGATACGCAGTATTTT	CASTASDISTDTQYF
TRBJ2-7	-	-	TRBV13	TGTGCCAGCACCGCGGCTAGCCGAGGGGGGGAGCAGTACTTC	CASTAASRGGEQYF
TRBJ1-2	TRBD1	-	TRBV12-3/TRBV12-4	TGTGCCAGCAGGCAGGGGGCGAATGGCTACACCTTC	CASRQGANGYTF